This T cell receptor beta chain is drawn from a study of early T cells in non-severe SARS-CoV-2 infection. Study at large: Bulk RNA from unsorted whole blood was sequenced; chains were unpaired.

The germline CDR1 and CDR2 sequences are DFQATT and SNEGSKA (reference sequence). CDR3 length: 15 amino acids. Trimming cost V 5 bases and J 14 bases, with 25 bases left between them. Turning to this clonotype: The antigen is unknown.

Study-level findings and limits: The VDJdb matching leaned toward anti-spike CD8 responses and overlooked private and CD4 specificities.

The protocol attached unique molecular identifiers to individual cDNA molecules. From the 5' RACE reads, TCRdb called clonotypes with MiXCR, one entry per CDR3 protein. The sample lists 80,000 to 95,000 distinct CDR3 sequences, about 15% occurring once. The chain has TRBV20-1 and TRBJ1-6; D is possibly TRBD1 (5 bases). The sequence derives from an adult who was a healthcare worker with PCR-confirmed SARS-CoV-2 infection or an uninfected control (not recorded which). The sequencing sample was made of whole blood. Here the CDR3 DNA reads TGCAGTGCTTTACCCCGGGGCCGCGGGAATTTGGCCCTCCACTTT. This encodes CSALPRGRGNLALHF.